The T cell receptor beta chain described here comes from a study of cytomegalovirus exposure and HLA in healthy donors. Notes on the study in general: Accurate predictions that matched the HLA-A and HLA-B alleles of most subjects were reportedly made from TCR beta sequences. Later analysis identified a missense DCLRE1C variant that was linked to TCR beta V- and J-gene trimming. Researchers left out some V segments, among them TRBV6-2 and TRBV6-3, as indistinguishable. Reports showed the classifier diagnosing cytomegalovirus status with high specificity and sensitivity.

Germline loops: CDR1 LGHNT, CDR2 FRNRAP. Trimming at V came to 7 bases and at J to 5 bases, leaving 9 bases not matched to a gene. This CDR3 is 14 amino acids long. Amplification used 60 Vbeta primers and 13 Jbeta primers. Method: immunoSEQ multiplex PCR; TCRdb's copy keeps in-frame clones and lacks some. The sample lists roughly 170,000 clones, over 65% occurring once. This clone appeared a few times. Its antigen is unidentified. This receptor was taken from a woman in her twenties or thirties in good health and CMV-seropositive. The genes are TRBV12-5 and TRBJ2-7; 9 bases are shared with TRBD1. The sequenced material came from PBMCs. CDR3: CASEKDRGGNEQYF. CDR3 DNA sequence: TGTGCTAGTGAGAAGGACAGGGGTGGGAACGAGCAGTACTTC.